Following are 23 T cell receptor beta chains from one sample sequenced in a study of blood T cell repertoires in COVID-19. Clones were sequenced by immunoSEQ multiplex PCR, and TCRdb holds only the in-frame ones, with some missing. The sample holds around 260,000 clones; 85% are singletons and the top ten take about an eighth. Sequencing input: peripheral blood. The source of these receptors is a human donor in a cohort sampled during active COVID-19.

This clone was recorded once. This rearrangement joins TRBV27 to TRBJ1-1; D is unclear. V was pared by 6 bases and J by 6 bases, with 17 bases between. The CDR3 runs to 14 residues. Germline CDR1 is MNHEY and CDR2 is SMNVEV (reference sequence). For the CDR3, the DNA is TGTGCCAGCAGAGCAGCTAGAGTTGCCGCTGAAGCTTTCTTT. Its protein product is CASRAARVAAEAFF.

The rearrangement uses TRBV25-1 and TRBJ2-1; D ambiguous. The CDR3 consists of 15 residues. Germline CDR1 and CDR2: MGHDK and SYGVNS. V dropped 6 bases and J dropped 5 bases, with 17 bases sitting between them. The CDR3 DNA follows: TGTGCCAGCAGCGCCCAGGCACCAGCCAACAATGAGCAGTTCTTC. The encoded protein is CASSAQAPANNEQFF.

The V gene is TRBV11-2, the J gene TRBJ2-7, with 12 bases fitting TRBD2. Trimming cost V 0 bases and J 4 bases; bases outside gene matches: 1. The CDR3 contains 15 residues. The germline gives CDR1 SGHAT, CDR2 FQNNGV. The CDR3 coding sequence is TGTGCCAGCAGCTTAGAACTAGCGGGAGGATACGAGCAGTACTTC. Amino acid sequence: CASSLELAGGYEQYF.

This clone was picked up one time. The chain combines TRBV4-2 with TRBJ2-1, with 7 bases fitting TRBD2. Looked up from germline, CDR1 is LGHNA and CDR2 is YNFKEQ. V gave up 4 bases and J gave up 0 bases; unmatched junction bases: 9. The CDR3 has 17 residues. The CDR3 DNA reads TGTGCCAGCAGCCGGACTTCGGGCGGGAGCTCCTACAATGAGCAGTTCTTC. This gives the protein CASSRTSGGSSYNEQFF.

This rearrangement joins TRBV5-4 to TRBJ1-6; the D is unclear. In germline, CDR1 is SGHNT, CDR2 YYREEE (reference sequence). V lost 5 bases, J lost 12 bases, and 15 bases lay in between. The CDR3 consists of 13 residues. CDR3 sequence (DNA): TGTGCCAGCAGTTCCCCCCTCGGCGGACCCCTCCACTTT. Translation gives CASSSPLGGPLHF.

The V gene is TRBV7-9, the J gene TRBJ1-4, with a tentative D call TRBD1 (6 bases). Between the trimmed V and J ends, which lost 5 bases and 7 bases, there was a span of 17 bases. This CDR3 contains 15 residues. Germline assignment: CDR1 SEHNR and CDR2 FQNEAQ (reference sequence). CDR3 bases: TGTGCCAGCAGCCTACAGACAGGTACTGGTGAAAAACTGTTTTTT. It yields the protein CASSLQTGTGEKLFF.

The chain carries TRBV7-9 and TRBJ1-5; D may be TRBD1 (5 bases). Germline lookup yields CDR1 SEHNR and CDR2 FQNEAQ (reference sequence). There are 14 residues in the CDR3. Trimming removed 3 bases from V and 7 bases from J, with 13 bases in between. This CDR3 reads CASSFSQGAQPQHF. The DNA of the CDR3 is TGTGCCAGCAGCTTTTCCCAGGGTGCCCAGCCCCAGCATTTT.

This rearrangement joins TRBV29-1 to TRBJ2-7; a possible D gene is TRBD2 (5 bases). Trimming cost V 1 base and J 5 bases, with 12 bases left between them. CDR1 is SQVTM and CDR2 is ANQGSEA in the germline V gene. This CDR3 has 13 amino acids. Here the CDR3 reads CSVEGGQANEQYF. The CDR3 nucleotides are TGCAGCGTTGAAGGAGGGCAGGCGAACGAGCAGTACTTC.

This chain joins TRBV6-2 or TRBV6-3 and TRBJ2-1, with D tentatively TRBD2 (5 bases). With 0 bases removed from V and 1 base from J, the gap between germline ends came to 7 bases. CDR3 size: 15 residues. Germline V gives CDR1 MNHEY, CDR2 SVGEGT. CDR3 sequence: CASSYSRGSYNEQFF. CDR3 DNA sequence: TGTGCCAGCAGTTACTCACGGGGATCCTACAATGAGCAGTTCTTC.

This chain connects TRBV7-8 to TRBJ1-5; a possible D gene is TRBD1 (6 bases). Looked up from germline, CDR1 is SGHVS and CDR2 is FQNEAQ. The CDR3 has 16 residues. V lost 3 bases and J 4 bases, leaving 16 bases between the germline ends. The CDR3 coding sequence is TGTGCCAGCAGCTTGGAATACTACAGGGATAATCAGCCCCAGCATTTT. Translated, it gives CASSLEYYRDNQPQHF.

The rearrangement links TRBV5-5 to TRBJ1-4; D remains ambiguous. Trimming shortened V by 1 base and J by 0 bases, and 4 bases separated the two germline ends. Germline CDR1 is SGHKS and CDR2 is YYEKEE (reference sequence). This CDR3 has 14 residues. This CDR3 is CASSLLTTNEKLFF. The CDR3 nucleotides are TGTGCCAGCAGCTTGTTAACAACTAATGAAAAACTGTTTTTT.

The chain links TRBV18 to TRBJ2-7; D possibly corresponds to TRBD2 (5 bases). V lost 3 bases, J lost 2 bases, and 8 bases lay in between. Per the germline V gene, CDR1 is KGHSH and CDR2 is LQKENI. The CDR3 spans 13 residues. CDR3 region: CASSPGLAYEQYF. CDR3 in DNA: TGTGCCAGCTCACCCGGACTCGCCTACGAGCAGTACTTC.

CDR3 residues: CASSFTGNQPQHF. CDR3 bases: TGTGCCAGCAGTTTTACAGGCAATCAGCCCCAGCATTTT. This chain uses TRBV12-3 or TRBV12-4 with TRBJ1-5, with D unresolved. V dropped 3 bases and J dropped 2 bases, with 5 bases sitting between them. This CDR3 spans 13 amino acids.

CDR3 in DNA: TGTGCCAGCAGCCGTGGGACTTCGACCCGGGACTGTTCGAACACCGGGGAGCTGTTTTTT. This encodes CASSRGTSTRDCSNTGELFF. The gene calls are TRBV21-1 and TRBJ2-2; no DNA check was done on the table's D call, TRBD2. TRBV21-1 is recorded as a pseudogene. This CDR3 spans 20 amino acids.

The chain is built from TRBV28 and TRBJ2-7; no firm D call. The V gene lost 1 base and the J gene lost 4 bases, with 5 bases spanning the gap. CDR1 is MDHEN, CDR2 SYDVKM, per germline. The CDR3 runs 12 residues. The chain's CDR3 is CASSLYYYEQYF. CDR3 DNA: TGTGCCAGCAGTTTATACTATTACGAGCAGTACTTC.

The chain uses TRBV3-1 (or the pseudogene TRBV3-2) and TRBJ2-2, with D unresolved. The CDR3 totals 13 residues. V was clipped by 1 base and J by 5 bases, with 5 bases between them. Germline lookup yields CDR1 LGHDT and CDR2 YNNKEL (reference sequence). This chain's CDR3 is CASSQGTTGELFF. The CDR3, as DNA: TGTGCCAGCAGCCAAGGAACAACCGGGGAGCTGTTTTTT.

This clone came up many times. J is TRBJ1-1 and V is TRBV7-9; D is uncertain. Germline CDR1 is SEHNR and CDR2 is FQNEAQ (reference sequence). The CDR3 sequence is 14 residues long. V shed 5 bases and J shed 0 bases, with 10 bases lying between them. This CDR3 reads CASSGAVLNTEAFF. CDR3 DNA: TGTGCCAGCAGCGGTGCAGTATTGAACACTGAAGCTTTCTTT. Filled out from reference TRBV7-9 and TRBJ1-1, the complete variable domain reads DTGVSQNPRHKITKRGQNVTFRCDPISEHNRLYWYRQTLGQGPEFLTYFQNEAQLEKSRLLSDRFSAERPKGSFSTLEIQRTEQGDSAMYLCASSGAVLNTEAFFGQGTRLTVV.

The chain combines TRBV5-6 with TRBJ1-4; TRBD1 matches 9 bases. The V segment lost 0 bases and the J segment 4 bases; nucleotides outside the gene matches: 1. This CDR3 has 15 residues. Per the germline V gene, CDR1 is SGHDT and CDR2 is YYEEEE. The CDR3 coding sequence is TGTGCCAGCAGCTTGGTGACAGGGGGTAATGAAAAACTGTTTTTT. Its protein product is CASSLVTGGNEKLFF.

For the CDR3, the DNA is TGCGCCAGCACCCCCACTGGCACAGATACGCAGTATTTT. The encoded protein is CASTPTGTDTQYF. V usage is TRBV5-1 and J usage is TRBJ2-3; D is unclear. Germline V gene lookup returns CDR1 SGHRS and CDR2 YFSETQ. With 6 bases removed from V and 1 base from J, the gap between germline ends came to 9 bases. The CDR3 is 13 residues long.

This chain links TRBV19 with TRBJ2-2; 10 bases fit TRBD2. This CDR3 is 15 amino acids long. The germline gives CDR1 LNHDA, CDR2 SQIVND (reference sequence). J was trimmed by 9 bases and V by 3 bases; bases with no gene match: 7. The CDR3 nucleotides are TGTGCCAGTAGTATCAGGGCTAGCGGGAGCAGGGAGCTGTTTTTT. Protein: CASSIRASGSRELFF. The full variable domain, its missing parts supplied by reference TRBV19 and TRBJ2-2, is DGGITQSPKYLFRKEGQNVTLSCEQNLNHDAMYWYRQDPGQGLRLIYYSQIVNDFQKGDIAEGYSVSREKKESFPLTVTSAQKNPTAFYLCASSIRASGSRELFFGEGSRLTVL.

CDR3 residues: CASSQPERDYSGNTIYF. CDR3 nucleotide sequence: TGTGCCAGCAGCCAGCCTGAACGGGACTACTCTGGAAACACCATATATTTT. This rearrangement joins TRBV3-1 (or the pseudogene TRBV3-2) to TRBJ1-3, with D possibly TRBD1 on 5 matching bases. Deletions cut 3 bases from V and 0 bases from J, with 15 bases between. In germline, CDR1 is LGHDT, CDR2 YNNKEL (reference sequence). This CDR3 region has 17 residues.

This clone was observed a few times. V and J are TRBV4-2 and TRBJ2-3; TRBD2 is a possible D gene (8 bases). V lost 4 bases, J lost 4 bases, and 18 bases lay in between. CDR3 length equals 16 residues. CDR1 is LGHNA and CDR2 is YNFKEQ in the germline V gene. CDR3 DNA sequence: TGTGCCAGCAGCCCCGACAGGGCCGGGGGGGCAGATACGCAGTATTTT. Translated: CASSPDRAGGADTQYF.

The rearrangement uses TRBV6-2 or TRBV6-3 and TRBJ2-1; TRBD1 is a possible D gene (5 bases). The CDR3 covers 13 residues. CDR1 MNHEY and CDR2 SVGEGT come from the germline V gene. Trimming removed 8 bases at V and 5 bases at J, with 13 bases between. This chain's CDR3 is CASGPQGDNEQFF. The CDR3 bases are TGTGCCAGCGGCCCACAAGGGGACAATGAGCAGTTCTTC.